These T cell receptor beta chains were read from a single sample in a study of blood T cell repertoires in COVID-19. Assay used: immunoSEQ multiplex PCR; TCRdb lists only in-frame clones, some missing. The profile shows under 350,000 clones, approximately 85% of them singletons. The sequenced material came from peripheral blood. The receptors stem from a human donor in a cohort sampled during active COVID-19. The CDR3 runs from the conserved cysteine through the conserved F or W. D genes are given only for firm matches. Clone size is shown for a subset of rows, as once, few, many or a class of expanded clone.

NA | TRBJ2-1 | TRBV5-5 | TRBD2 | CASSSGLAGGNEQFF | TGTGCCAGCAGCTCTGGACTAGCGGGGGGAAATGAGCAGTTCTTC
NA | TRBJ1-4 | TRBV3-1/TRBV3-2 | NA | CASTNLGGGEKLFF | TGTGCCAGCACAAACCTCGGGGGAGGTGAAAAACTGTTTTTT
once | TRBJ2-7 | TRBV5-1 | NA | CASSLGAGDSYEQYF | TGCGCCAGCAGCTTGGGGGCAGGGGACTCCTACGAGCAGTACTTC
NA | TRBJ2-7 | TRBV27 | NA | CASRAWTGSYEQYF | TGTGCCAGCAGGGCCTGGACGGGATCCTACGAGCAGTACTTC
NA | TRBJ2-6 | TRBV27 | TRBD2 | CASRRGSSGANVLTF | TGTGCCAGCAGGCGGGGGAGCTCTGGGGCCAACGTCCTGACTTTC
once | TRBJ1-2 | TRBV11-2 | NA | CASSTRTYSYTF | TGTGCCAGCAGCACCCGGACATATAGCTACACCTTC
few | TRBJ2-5 | TRBV24-1 | TRBD2 | CATSLAAKETQYF | TGTGCCACCAGCCTAGCGGCAAAAGAGACCCAGTACTTC
NA | TRBJ2-3 | TRBV7-9 | TRBD2 | CASSYAGLAGTTDTQYF | TGTGCCAGCAGCTACGCTGGACTAGCGGGGACCACAGATACGCAGTATTTT
NA | TRBJ1-1 | TRBV30 | NA | CACSAGGARAFF | TGTGCCTGCTCAGCGGGGGGGGCTAGAGCTTTCTTT
NA | TRBJ1-2 | TRBV2 | NA | CASSEGKGGHGYTF | TGTGCCAGCAGTGAAGGCAAAGGGGGACATGGCTACACCTTC
once | TRBJ1-6 | TRBV6-5 | NA | CASRGGVAGFSPLHF | TGTGCCAGCAGGGGCGGGGTTGCGGGATTTTCACCCCTCCACTTT
NA | TRBJ2-7 | TRBV27 | NA | CASSLAGLDYEQYF | TGTGCCAGCAGTTTAGCGGGTCTCGACTACGAGCAGTACTTC
few | TRBJ1-2 | TRBV19 | NA | CASSIRPGGAYGYTF | TGTGCCAGTAGTATCCGCCCGGGTGGTGCCTATGGCTACACCTTC
NA | TRBJ2-7 | TRBV12-3/TRBV12-4 | NA | CASSPTVREEQYF | TGTGCCAGCAGCCCAACGGTGCGAGAAGAGCAGTACTTC
NA | TRBJ1-2 | TRBV2 | NA | CASRIGDYGYTF | TGTGCCAGCAGGATAGGGGACTATGGCTACACCTTC
once | TRBJ1-1 | TRBV18 | TRBD1 | CASSPRKGQEKNTEAFF | TGTGCCAGCTCACCTCGGAAGGGACAGGAGAAGAACACTGAAGCTTTCTTT
NA | TRBJ1-1 | TRBV24-1 | NA | CATRPDGILNTEAFF | TGTGCCACCAGACCAGACGGGATTTTGAACACTGAAGCTTTCTTT
NA | TRBJ1-2 | TRBV5-1 | TRBD1 | CASVGDRGTYGYTF | TGCGCCAGCGTGGGGGACAGGGGCACCTATGGCTACACCTTC
NA | TRBJ1-4 | TRBV5-1 | TRBD1 | CASSLGDRGDEKLFF | TGCGCCAGCAGCTTGGGGGACAGGGGTGATGAAAAACTGTTTTTT
many | TRBJ2-3 | TRBV3-1/TRBV3-2 | TRBD2 | CASSQGGGPTDTQYF | TGTGCCAGCAGCCAAGGCGGGGGGCCCACAGATACGCAGTATTTT
NA | TRBJ1-1 | TRBV3-1/TRBV3-2 | NA | CASSQGGIGAFF | TGTGCCAGCAGCCAAGGCGGGATAGGGGCTTTCTTT
NA | TRBJ2-3 | TRBV3-1/TRBV3-2 | TRBD2 | CASSPSGLADTQYF | TGTGCCAGCAGCCCCAGCGGACTAGCAGATACGCAGTATTTT
NA | TRBJ2-2 | TRBV24-1 | NA | CATSDPRHGETGELFF | TGTGCCACCAGTGATCCCAGGCACGGGGAGACCGGGGAGCTGTTTTTT
NA | TRBJ1-1 | TRBV6-4 | TRBD1 | CASSLTGVTEAFF | TGTGCCAGCAGTCTCACAGGGGTCACTGAAGCTTTCTTT
once | TRBJ2-5 | TRBV25-1 | TRBD2 | CASSDSSGGPSETQYF | TGTGCCAGCAGTGACTCTAGCGGGGGGCCGTCTGAGACCCAGTACTTC
NA | TRBJ1-2 | TRBV10-3 | NA | CAISEQGLGYTF | TGTGCCATCAGTGAGCAGGGTTTGGGCTACACCTTC
NA | TRBJ1-5 | TRBV12-5 | NA | CASGYRDQPQHF | TGTGCTAGTGGTTACAGGGATCAGCCCCAGCATTTT
NA | TRBJ1-2 | TRBV20-1 | NA | CSASMTINYGYTF | TGCAGTGCTAGTATGACAATTAACTATGGCTACACCTTC
few | TRBJ1-6 | TRBV5-1 | NA | CASSLSGYSPLHF | TGCGCCAGCAGCTTGTCCGGGTATTCACCCCTCCACTTT
NA | TRBJ1-2 | TRBV30 | NA | CARQKNYGYTF | TGTGCCCGACAAAAGAACTATGGCTACACCTTC
NA | TRBJ1-3 | TRBV30 | TRBD1 | CAWSTSRGPSSGNTIYF | TGTGCCTGGAGTACGAGCAGGGGGCCGAGCTCTGGAAACACCATATATTTT
NA | TRBJ2-3 | TRBV4-1 | NA | CATSTDIPDTQYF | TGCGCCACCTCAACGGACATCCCAGATACGCAGTATTTT
few | TRBJ2-7 | TRBV7-9 | TRBD2 | CASRPLAGGPYEQYF | TGTGCCAGCAGACCACTAGCGGGGGGGCCTTACGAGCAGTACTTC
NA | TRBJ2-3 | TRBV5-6 | TRBD1 | CASSLRTGSSTDTQYF | TGTGCCAGCAGCCTCAGGACAGGCTCTAGCACAGATACGCAGTATTTT
NA | TRBJ1-3 | TRBV3-1/TRBV3-2 | TRBD1 | CASSLGTGVSSGNTIYF | TGTGCCAGCAGCCTTGGGACAGGGGTTTCCTCTGGAAACACCATATATTTT
NA | TRBJ2-7 | TRBV25-1 | NA | CASSEFGRVAEQYF | TGTGCCAGCAGTGAATTTGGCAGGGTAGCCGAGCAGTACTTC
NA | TRBJ2-3 | TRBV14 | NA | CASSQDKGLRTDTQYF | TGTGCCAGCAGCCAAGATAAAGGACTGCGCACAGATACGCAGTATTTT
once | TRBJ2-2 | TRBV7-8 | NA | CASSLSPTGELFF | TGTGCCAGCAGCCTCAGTCCTACCGGGGAGCTGTTTTTT
NA | TRBJ2-6 | TRBV18 | NA | CASSPTGSGANVLTF | TGTGCCAGCTCACCGACAGGTTCTGGGGCCAACGTCCTGACTTTC
NA | TRBJ1-2 | TRBV9 | NA | CASSADTTNYGYTF | TGTGCCAGCAGCGCGGACACAACTAACTATGGCTACACCTTC
NA | TRBJ1-5 | TRBV10-2 | NA | CASSESTISSRQPQHF | TGCGCCAGCAGTGAGTCGACTATTTCGTCTCGGCAGCCCCAGCATTTT